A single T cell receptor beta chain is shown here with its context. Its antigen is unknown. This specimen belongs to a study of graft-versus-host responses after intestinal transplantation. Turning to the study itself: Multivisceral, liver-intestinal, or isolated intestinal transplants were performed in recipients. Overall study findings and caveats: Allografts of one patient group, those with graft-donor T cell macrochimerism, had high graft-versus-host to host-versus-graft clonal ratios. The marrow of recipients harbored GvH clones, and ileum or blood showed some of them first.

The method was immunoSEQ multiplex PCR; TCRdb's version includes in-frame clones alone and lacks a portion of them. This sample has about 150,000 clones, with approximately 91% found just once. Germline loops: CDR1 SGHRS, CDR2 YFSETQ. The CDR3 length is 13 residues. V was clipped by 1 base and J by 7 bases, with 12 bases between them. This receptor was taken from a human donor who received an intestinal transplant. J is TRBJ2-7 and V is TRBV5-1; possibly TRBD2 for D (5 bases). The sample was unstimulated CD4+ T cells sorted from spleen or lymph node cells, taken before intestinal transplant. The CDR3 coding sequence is TGCGCCAGCAGCTTGTCGGCGGGCTGGGAGCAGTACTTC. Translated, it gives CASSLSAGWEQYF.